This entry is about one T cell receptor beta chain. The record originates from a study of blood T cell repertoires in COVID-19. Profiled with immunoSEQ multiplex PCR; TCRdb holds only in-frame clones, not every one. There are 300,000 to 450,000 clones in the sample; 80% to 90% occur only once, and more than 0.8% lies in the top ten. The CDR3 is 17 residues long. Losses at the gene ends were 4 bases for V and 0 bases for J; bases not matched to a gene: 5. Germline CDR1 reads LNHDA; CDR2 reads SQIVND (reference sequence). The TCR originated in a man aged 18 to 35 who had recovered from COVID-19. The V call is TRBV19, the J call TRBJ2-2; TRBD2 aligns across 10 bases. Input material: PBMCs or T cells enriched from blood (not recorded which). CDR3: CASSRTSGVANTGELFF. CDR3 DNA: TGTGCCAGTAGTAGGACTAGCGGAGTAGCGAACACCGGGGAGCTGTTTTTT.